A single sample is the source of the 2 T cell receptor beta chains below, sequenced in a study of OX40 agonist ivuxolimab in advanced cancers. Libraries came from the immunoSEQ multiplex PCR assay. TCRdb retrieved this table from immuneACCESS and kept in-frame rearrangements only. Not all clones are present; in checked studies, unresolved V genes account for under half, and no reason is known for the remainder. The sample yields 15,000 to 25,000 clones; about 88% were counted once. The leading ten clones occupy approximately 15% of the sample. Sequences were derived from CD4+ or CD8+ T cells sorted from blood, sampled in a trial of the OX40 agonist ivuxolimab. The receptor source for this set is an adult with an advanced solid tumor such as melanoma, head and neck, liver or kidney cancer.

This clone showed up just a few times. The chain combines TRBV6-4 with TRBJ2-3; D may be TRBD2 (6 bases). Trimming stripped 0 bases from V and 2 bases from J, with 9 bases between. This CDR3 has 15 residues. CDR1 and CDR2 (germline): MRHNA, SNTAGT. DNA of the CDR3: TGTGCCAGCAGTGACTCCGCGGGGAACACAGATACGCAGTATTTT. Translated: CASSDSAGNTDTQYF.

The chain is built from TRBV4-3 and TRBJ2-7, with 7 bases that match TRBD2. Germline loops: CDR1 LGHNA, CDR2 YSLEER. The CDR3 consists of 15 residues. V was clipped by 3 bases and J by 0 bases; unmatched bases: 5. The CDR3 spells CASSQLAGDSYEQYF. For the CDR3, the DNA is TGCGCCAGCAGCCAGCTGGCGGGGGACTCCTACGAGCAGTACTTC.